This T cell receptor (beta chain) came from a study of long-term antiretroviral therapy in people with HIV. The libraries were made with immunoSEQ v3.0 at survey level. TCRdb's table, derived via immunoSEQ multiplex PCR, lists solely in-frame clones and lacks some. This table has approximately 26,000 clones, around 80% appearing once. Points from the study as a whole: Nothing was known about ART adherence, viral resistance or changes in therapy. Patients on ART gained diversity, which nonetheless stayed below transplant donor controls.

Comment on this clone: Its antigen is undetermined.

Every participant with HIV received treatment in the United States. Ahead of DNA extraction, samples held roughly 1-11 million cryopreserved PBMC each. The clonotype comes from a woman in her forties with HIV. The sequenced sample was unsorted PBMCs, obtained 1.2 years after starting antiretroviral therapy.

CDR3 residues: CSVAGSGTTDTQYF. The DNA for the CDR3 is TGCAGCGTTGCCGGTAGCGGGACTACAGATACGCAGTATTTT. The rearrangement links TRBV29-1 to TRBJ2-3, with TRBD2 identical over 8 bases. V lost 4 bases to trimming and J lost 3 bases; unmatched junction nucleotides: 6. The CDR3 loop spans 14 amino acids. Germline V CDR1 and CDR2: SQVTM, ANQGSEA.